This T cell receptor beta chain was sequenced in a study of metastatic and nonmetastatic thyroid tumors. Study-level information: The study looked at repertoires side by side in blood and in tumor or nodule tissue from malignant and benign thyroid patients.

Not a single patient had been given any form of treatment at any point before undergoing thyroid surgery. Germline V gives CDR1 SGDLS, CDR2 YYNGEE. The CDR3 loop spans 16 amino acids. Concerning this clone: Its matching antigen is unknown. Compared with germline, one end of the junction differs, possibly owing to a read error.

Authors' analysis steps: A classifier for distant metastasis in papillary thyroid cancer was constructed using CDR3 differences observed across clinicopathological groups. TCRdb re-clonotyped the PCR reads via MiXCR. It is TCRdb's table, rather than the study itself, that gives the V and J calls and clone size. The sample holds fewer than 35,000 clones; 20% to 25% are singletons and the top ten take less than 4%. Study-level points and caveats: Malignant tumors reportedly showed significantly higher TCR beta diversity than benign nodules in both blood and tumor.

The receptor was isolated from a male donor with papillary thyroid cancer or a benign thyroid nodule (not recorded which). Some clones in this sample may be carry-over from other donors' samples. The chain uses TRBV9 and TRBJ2-3; 9 bases line up with TRBD2. What was sequenced was tumor tissue. CDR3 nucleotide sequence: TGTGCCATCACCCCCCATAGCGGGAGTCGCACAGATACTCAGTATTTT. Translating it yields CAITPHSGSRTDTQYF.